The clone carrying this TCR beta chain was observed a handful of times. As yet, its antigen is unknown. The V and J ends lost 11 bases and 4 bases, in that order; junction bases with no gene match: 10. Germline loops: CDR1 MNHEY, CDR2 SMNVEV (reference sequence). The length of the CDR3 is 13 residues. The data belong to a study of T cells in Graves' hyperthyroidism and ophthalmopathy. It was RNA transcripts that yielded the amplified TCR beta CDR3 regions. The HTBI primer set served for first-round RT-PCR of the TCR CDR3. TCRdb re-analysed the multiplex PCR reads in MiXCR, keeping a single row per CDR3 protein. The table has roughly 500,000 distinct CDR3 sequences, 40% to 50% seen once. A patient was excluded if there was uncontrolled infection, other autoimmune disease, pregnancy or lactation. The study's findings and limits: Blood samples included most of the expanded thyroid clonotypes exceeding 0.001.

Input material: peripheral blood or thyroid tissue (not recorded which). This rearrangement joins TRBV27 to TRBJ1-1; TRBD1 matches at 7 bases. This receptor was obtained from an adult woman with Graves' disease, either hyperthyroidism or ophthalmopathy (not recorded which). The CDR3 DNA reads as TGTGCCGGGAACAGGGGAGAGGGCACTGAAGCTTTCTTT. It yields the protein CAGNRGEGTEAFF.